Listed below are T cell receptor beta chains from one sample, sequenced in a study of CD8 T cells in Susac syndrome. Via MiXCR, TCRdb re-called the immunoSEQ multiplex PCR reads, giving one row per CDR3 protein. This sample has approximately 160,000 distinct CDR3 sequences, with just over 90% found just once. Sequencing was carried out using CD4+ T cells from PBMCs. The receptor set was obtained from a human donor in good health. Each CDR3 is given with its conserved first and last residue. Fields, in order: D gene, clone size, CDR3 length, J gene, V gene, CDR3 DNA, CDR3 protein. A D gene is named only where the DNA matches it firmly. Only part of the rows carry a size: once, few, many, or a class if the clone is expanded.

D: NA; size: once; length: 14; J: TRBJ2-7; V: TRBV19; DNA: TGTGCCAGTAAAGTAAACCCTTCAGGGCTCGAGCAGTACTTC; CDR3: CASKVNPSGLEQYF
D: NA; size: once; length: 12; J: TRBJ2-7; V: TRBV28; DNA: TGTGCCAGCAGTCTTCCGTTCTACGAGCAGTACTTC; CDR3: CASSLPFYEQYF
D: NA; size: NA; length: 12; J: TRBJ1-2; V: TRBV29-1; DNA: TGCAGCGTTGAGATTCGGCCTTATGGCTACACCTTC; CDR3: CSVEIRPYGYTF
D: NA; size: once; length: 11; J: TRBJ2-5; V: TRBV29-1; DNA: TGCAGCGTTAACAGACAAGAGACCCAGTACTTC; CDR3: CSVNRQETQYF
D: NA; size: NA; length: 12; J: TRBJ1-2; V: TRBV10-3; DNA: TGTGCCATCAGTGACGGACGGAGCGGCTACACCTTC; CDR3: CAISDGRSGYTF
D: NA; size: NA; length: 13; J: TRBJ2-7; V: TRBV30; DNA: TGTGCCTGGAGTGGGGTCGGATCCTACGAGCAGTACTTC; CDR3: CAWSGVGSYEQYF
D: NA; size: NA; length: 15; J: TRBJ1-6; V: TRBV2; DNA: TGTGCCAGTCGTCGGGGGGGGGTGCCCAGTTCACCCCTCCACTTT; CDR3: CASRRGGVPSSPLHF
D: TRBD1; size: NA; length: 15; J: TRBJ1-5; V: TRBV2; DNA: TGTGCCAGCAGGAGGGACAGGTATAGCAATCAGCCCCAGCATTTT; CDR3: CASRRDRYSNQPQHF
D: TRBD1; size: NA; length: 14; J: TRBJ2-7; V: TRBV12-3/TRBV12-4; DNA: TGTGCCAGCAGTTCCGACAGGGGGCTCTACGAGCAGTACTTC; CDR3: CASSSDRGLYEQYF
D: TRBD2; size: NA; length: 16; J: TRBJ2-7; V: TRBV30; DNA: TGTGCCTGGAGTGTAGTCCTAGCGGGAGGAATGTACGAGCAGTACTTC; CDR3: CAWSVVLAGGMYEQYF
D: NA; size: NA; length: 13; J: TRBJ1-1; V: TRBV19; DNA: TGTGCCAGTAGTATACCCCAGGGGCCTGAAGCTTTCTTT; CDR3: CASSIPQGPEAFF
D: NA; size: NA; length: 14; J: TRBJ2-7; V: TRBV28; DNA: TGTGCCAGCAGTTTGGGCGGACGCTCCTACGAGCAGTACTTC; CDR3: CASSLGGRSYEQYF
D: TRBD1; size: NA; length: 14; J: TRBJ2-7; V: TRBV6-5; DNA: TGTGCCAGCAGTTACCAAATAGGACAGGGCGAGCAGTACTTC; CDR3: CASSYQIGQGEQYF
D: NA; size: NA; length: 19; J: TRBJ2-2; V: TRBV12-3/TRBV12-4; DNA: TGTGCCAGCAGTTTAGACGGGGGCTACATAATTCCCTCCACCGGGGAGCTGTTTTTT; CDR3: CASSLDGGYIIPSTGELFF
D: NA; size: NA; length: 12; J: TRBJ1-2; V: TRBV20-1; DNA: TGCAGTGCTAGGAACGGGATCTATGGCTACACCTTC; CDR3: CSARNGIYGYTF
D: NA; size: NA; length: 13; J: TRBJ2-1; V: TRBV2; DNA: TGTGCCAGCAGTGAAGGCCACTACAATGAGCAGTTCTTC; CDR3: CASSEGHYNEQFF
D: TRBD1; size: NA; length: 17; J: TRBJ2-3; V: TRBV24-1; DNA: TGTGCCACCAGTGATCTGGGGCGAGGGGGCCCGGGCGATACGCAGTATTTT; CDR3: CATSDLGRGGPGDTQYF
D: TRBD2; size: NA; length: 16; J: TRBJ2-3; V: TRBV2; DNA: TGTGCCAGCAGTCCGACTAGCGGGGGGGCGGTAGATACGCAGTATTTT; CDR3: CASSPTSGGAVDTQYF
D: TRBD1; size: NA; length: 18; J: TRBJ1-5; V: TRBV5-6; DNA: TGTGCCAGCAGCCCCAGAACTTACACAGGGGAGAGCAATCAGCCCCAGCATTTT; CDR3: CASSPRTYTGESNQPQHF
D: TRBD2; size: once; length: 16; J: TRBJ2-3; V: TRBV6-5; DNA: TGTGCCAGCACTATACTAGCGGGTGCTAGCACAGATACGCAGTATTTT; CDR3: CASTILAGASTDTQYF
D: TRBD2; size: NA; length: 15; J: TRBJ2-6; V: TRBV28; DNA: TGTGCCAGCAGCAGGGACTACGCTGGGGCCAACGTCCTGACTTTC; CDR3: CASSRDYAGANVLTF
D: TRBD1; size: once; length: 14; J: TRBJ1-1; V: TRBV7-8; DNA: TGTGCCAGCAGCTATGGACAGGGGAGGACTGAAGCTTTCTTT; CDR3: CASSYGQGRTEAFF
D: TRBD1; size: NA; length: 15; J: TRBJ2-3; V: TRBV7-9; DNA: TGTGCCAGCAGCTTAGGGCAGGGGGCGCCCGATACGCAGTATTTT; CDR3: CASSLGQGAPDTQYF
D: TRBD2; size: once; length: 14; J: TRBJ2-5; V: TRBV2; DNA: TGTGCCAGCAGTGGGGTAGCGGGAGGAGAGACCCAGTACTTC; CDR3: CASSGVAGGETQYF
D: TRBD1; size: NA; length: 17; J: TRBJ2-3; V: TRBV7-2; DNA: TGTGCCAGCAGCCCCCGAGAGGGGGCGGCTAGCACAGATACGCAGTATTTT; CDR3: CASSPREGAASTDTQYF
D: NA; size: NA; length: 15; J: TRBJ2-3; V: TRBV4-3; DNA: TGCGCCAGCAGCCAAGCTCGGAGTAGCACAGATACGCAGTATTTT; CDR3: CASSQARSSTDTQYF
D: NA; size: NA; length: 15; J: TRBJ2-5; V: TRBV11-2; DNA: TGTGCCAGCAGCTTAGGGCCAGGGGAGGGAGAGACCCAGTACTTC; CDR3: CASSLGPGEGETQYF
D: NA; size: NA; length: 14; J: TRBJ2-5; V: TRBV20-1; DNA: TGCAGTGCTAGAGATCCCTGGGGACAAGAGACCCAGTACTTC; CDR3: CSARDPWGQETQYF
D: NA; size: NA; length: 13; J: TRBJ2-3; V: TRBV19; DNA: TGTGCCAGTAGATCGGGAGGCACAGATACGCAGTATTTT; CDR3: CASRSGGTDTQYF
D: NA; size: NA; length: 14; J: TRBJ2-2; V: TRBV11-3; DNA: TGTGCCAGCAGCTTAGCGGAGAACACCGGGGAGCTGTTTTTT; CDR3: CASSLAENTGELFF
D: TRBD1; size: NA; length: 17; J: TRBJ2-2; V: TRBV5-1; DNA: TGCGCCAGCAGCTCCGGGACAGGGAGCCCGAACACCGGGGAGCTGTTTTTT; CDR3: CASSSGTGSPNTGELFF
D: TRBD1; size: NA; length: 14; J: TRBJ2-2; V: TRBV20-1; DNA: TGCAGTGCTAGTGACAGGGGGGACACCGGGGAGCTGTTTTTT; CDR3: CSASDRGDTGELFF
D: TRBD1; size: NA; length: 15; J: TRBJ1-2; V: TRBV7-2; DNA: TGTGCCAGCAGCTTCGGACAGGGAAACGTGTGGAGCTACACCTTC; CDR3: CASSFGQGNVWSYTF
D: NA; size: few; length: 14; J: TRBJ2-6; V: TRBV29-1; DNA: TGCAGCGTTGAAGAGGGTGGTGGGGCCAACGTCCTGACTTTC; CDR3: CSVEEGGGANVLTF
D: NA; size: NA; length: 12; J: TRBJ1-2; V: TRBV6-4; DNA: TGTGCCAGCAGTGCGGGGAACTATGGCTACACCTTC; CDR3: CASSAGNYGYTF
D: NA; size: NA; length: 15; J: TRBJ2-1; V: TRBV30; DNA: TGTGCCTGGAGTCGCCCCGGGGTAGCCGGATTTGAGCAGTTCTTC; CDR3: CAWSRPGVAGFEQFF
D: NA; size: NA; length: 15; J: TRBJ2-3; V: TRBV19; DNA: TGTGCCAGTACCACCGGCGACTTCCGCACAGATACGCAGTATTTT; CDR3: CASTTGDFRTDTQYF